One and the same sample provided the 19 T cell receptor beta chains below, sequenced in a study of cytomegalovirus exposure and HLA in healthy donors. Researchers ran the PCR with 60 Vbeta and 13 Jbeta primers. The method was immunoSEQ multiplex PCR; TCRdb's version includes in-frame clones alone and lacks a portion of them. Among 60,000 to 70,000 clones listed, roughly 70% were seen once. Material for sequencing was PBMCs. The receptor set was obtained from a man aged 50 to 60 in good health and CMV-seropositive.

The chain employs TRBV5-1 and TRBJ2-5; D is unclear. The DNA matches TRBJ2-7 better at its end, which makes the J call doubtful. The germline V gene has CDR1 SGHRS and CDR2 YFSETQ. The CDR3 length is 13 residues. The DNA for the CDR3 is TGCGCCAGCGCCCTAGGTGGTACCTACGAGCAGTACTTC. It is translated as CASALGGTYEQYF.

The chain uses TRBV7-6 and TRBJ2-3, with a tentative D call TRBD1 (5 bases). Germline assignment: CDR1 SGHVS and CDR2 FNYEAQ. V was pared by 2 bases and J by 1 base, with 10 bases between. The CDR3 length is 15 residues. CDR3 DNA sequence: TGTGCCAGCAGCTTATCCAGGGCTGGCACAGATACGCAGTATTTT. This translates into CASSLSRAGTDTQYF.

The chain employs TRBV30 and TRBJ2-1; weak D call: TRBD2 (6 bases). The CDR3 extends over 15 amino acids. Germline V gene data show CDR1 as GTSNPN and CDR2 as SVGIG (reference sequence). The ends were cut back, 5 bases at V and 6 bases at J, with 20 bases in the middle. The CDR3: CAWRPGTRYLNEQFF. The CDR3 DNA is TGTGCCTGGCGTCCCGGGACTCGGTACCTCAATGAGCAGTTCTTC.

V usage is TRBV7-2 and J usage is TRBJ1-2; the D is unclear. Trimming shortened V by 5 bases and J by 8 bases, and 9 bases separated the two germline ends. The CDR3 covers 11 residues. Germline values: CDR1 SGHTA, CDR2 FQGNSA. CDR3 region: CASSTRNGYTF. CDR3 bases: TGTGCCAGCAGCACCAGAAACGGCTACACCTTC.

Only a few counts were recorded for this clone. The chain links TRBV10-3 to TRBJ2-3, with D possibly being TRBD1 (6 bases). V was pared by 6 bases and J by 6 bases, with 13 bases between. Germline V gene lookup returns CDR1 ENHRY and CDR2 SYGVKD. This CDR3 contains 13 residues. CDR3 loop: CAIRGARLDTQYF. Here the CDR3 DNA reads TGTGCCATCAGGGGGGCGCGGTTGGATACGCAGTATTTT.

In DNA, the CDR3 is TGTGCCAGCACGAGCTCGGGACAGAGTTTCTATGGCTACACCTTC. Encoded protein: CASTSSGQSFYGYTF. V and J are TRBV6-5 and TRBJ1-2; 7 positions agree with TRBD1. Trimming removed 7 bases from V and 4 bases from J; junction bases left unmatched: 12. The CDR3 contains 15 residues. Germline values: CDR1 MNHEY, CDR2 SVGAGI.

CDR3 DNA sequence: TGTGCCAGCAGTTTCACCTCCCGGGACAGCAGTAATCAGCCCCAGCATTTT. Translated, it gives CASSFTSRDSSNQPQHF. V usage is TRBV27 and J usage is TRBJ1-5, with 7 bases identical to TRBD1. Trimming at V came to 3 bases and at J to 4 bases, leaving 12 bases not matched to a gene. CDR3 length: 17 amino acids. Germline V gene lookup returns CDR1 MNHEY and CDR2 SMNVEV (reference sequence).

On this clone: An end of the junction differs from the germline gene, which may be a read error. The chain carries TRBV5-1 and TRBJ1-6, with D perhaps TRBD1 (5 bases). The CDR3 runs to 13 residues. CDR1 and CDR2 from the germline V gene are SGHRS and YFSETQ. The CDR3 DNA follows: TGCGCCAGCAGCTCCGGCTGGGGCAGTGCGTCTATTTTT. Translating gives CASSSGWGSASIF.

This clone has only one observation. The chain has TRBV29-1 and TRBJ2-3, with D possibly matching TRBD2 (7 bases). In germline, CDR1 is SQVTM, CDR2 ANQGSEA. The CDR3 loop spans 14 amino acids. Trimming took off 3 bases at V and 0 bases at J, with 10 bases between the two ends. CDR3 in DNA: TGCAGCGTTGAGGGGGGGCCCAGCACAGATACGCAGTATTTT. This translates into CSVEGGPSTDTQYF.

This clone has more than one count but fewer than ten. This chain links TRBV11-2 with TRBJ1-1; 7 nucleotides align to TRBD1. CDR1 is SGHAT, CDR2 FQNNGV, per germline. V shed 2 bases, J shed 1 base, and the junction held 7 bases outside the gene matches. The CDR3 loop spans 16 amino acids. CDR3 region: CASSLSSGGTNTEAFF. The CDR3 bases are TGTGCCAGCAGCTTATCATCAGGGGGGACGAACACTGAAGCTTTCTTT.

The rearrangement uses TRBV7-2 and TRBJ2-1; 11 bases match TRBD2. Germline CDR1 and CDR2: SGHTA and FQGNSA. The CDR3 runs 17 residues. V lost 2 bases and J lost 1; bases outside the gene matches: 4. The CDR3 DNA follows: TGTGCCAGCAGCTTAACAGTAGCGGGAGGGTCCTACAATGAGCAGTTCTTC. This sequence encodes CASSLTVAGGSYNEQFF.

This chain links TRBV7-2 with TRBJ2-4, with TRBD1 identical over 7 bases. This CDR3 has 16 residues. V was clipped by 5 bases and J by 4 bases; unmatched bases: 11. In germline, CDR1 is SGHTA, CDR2 FQGNSA. The CDR3 DNA reads as TGTGCCAGCAGCACAGGGGTGGCGGGTACAAAAAACATTCAGTACTTC. Translated, it gives CASSTGVAGTKNIQYF. The full variable domain, with the rest looked up from reference TRBV7-2 and TRBJ2-4, is GAGVSQSPSNKVTEKGKDVELRCDPISGHTALYWYRQSLGQGLEFLIYFQGNSAPDKSGLPSDRFSAERTGGSVSTLTIQRTQQEDSAVYLCASSTGVAGTKNIQYFGAGTRLSVL.

This sequence joins TRBV4-3 and TRBJ1-2; 9 bases match TRBD1. Germline V gene data show CDR1 as LGHNA and CDR2 as YSLEER. This CDR3 spans 17 amino acids. V shed 4 bases, J shed 5 bases, and the junction held 14 bases outside the gene matches. The CDR3 region is CASSPKGPQGAFYGYTF. In nucleotides, the CDR3 is TGCGCCAGCAGCCCCAAGGGGCCACAGGGGGCTTTTTATGGCTACACCTTC.

In this sample, this clone turned up a few times. This chain connects TRBV15 to TRBJ2-1; 9 bases match TRBD2. Trimming at V came to 2 bases and at J to 0 bases, leaving 5 bases not matched to a gene. The length of the CDR3 is 17 residues. Germline V CDR1 and CDR2: LNHNV, YYDKDF (reference sequence). The CDR3 loop is CATSRSGLASSYNEQFF. CDR3 bases: TGTGCCACCAGCAGATCAGGACTAGCGAGCTCCTACAATGAGCAGTTCTTC. The full variable domain, with the rest looked up from reference TRBV15 and TRBJ2-1, is DAMVIQNPRYQVTQFGKPVTLSCSQTLNHNVMYWYQQKSSQAPKLLFHYYDKDFNNEADTPDNFQSRRPNTSFCFLDIRSPGLGDTAMYLCATSRSGLASSYNEQFFGPGTRLTVL.

The chain uses TRBV20-1 and TRBJ2-5, with D perhaps TRBD1 (6 bases). The CDR3 runs to 11 residues. V was pared by 4 bases and J by 3 bases, with 6 bases between. The germline V gene encodes CDR1 DFQATT and CDR2 SNEGSKA (reference sequence). The CDR3: CSAKGEETQYF. Written as DNA, the CDR3 is TGCAGTGCTAAGGGGGAAGAGACCCAGTACTTC.

The chain couples TRBV2 to TRBJ2-3; D ambiguous. Trimming left V 7 bases short and J 4 bases short, with 12 bases between. Germline CDR1 is SNHLY and CDR2 is FYNNEI. The CDR3 loop spans 13 amino acids. The CDR3 region has the DNA TGTGCCAGCACCTTTGAGGTTGCAGATACGCAGTATTTT. Translated: CASTFEVADTQYF.

The chain uses TRBV29-1 and TRBJ2-7; 9 bases map to TRBD1. The CDR3 loop spans 13 amino acids. V shed 5 bases and J 5 bases; nucleotides not matched to a gene: 7. Germline V gene lookup returns CDR1 SQVTM and CDR2 ANQGSEA. CDR3: CSVTGTGRDEQYF. The DNA for the CDR3 is TGCAGCGTTACCGGGACAGGGAGGGACGAGCAGTACTTC.

The rearrangement joins TRBV30 to TRBJ2-1; 7 bases agree with TRBD1. The germline V gene has CDR1 GTSNPN and CDR2 SVGIG (reference sequence). This CDR3 is built from 14 residues. The V gene end was trimmed by 1 base and the J gene end by 4 bases; junction bases not matched to a gene: 4. CDR3 nucleotides: TGTGCCTGGAGTGACAGGGGATATTACAATGAGCAGTTCTTC. This encodes CAWSDRGYYNEQFF.

In DNA form, the CDR3 reads TGCGCCAGCAGCTTGACCCCAACGAGGCCAGCGGGAGGGATAAACATTCAGTACTTC. It codes for CASSLTPTRPAGGINIQYF. This sequence joins TRBV5-1 and TRBJ2-4, with 10 bases matching TRBD2. The germline V gene encodes CDR1 SGHRS and CDR2 YFSETQ. V trimming: 1 base; J trimming: 6 bases; junction bases outside the gene matches: 16. The CDR3 is made up of 19 amino acids.